Sequencing of this T cell receptor beta chain was carried out in a study of blood T cells in healthy people across ages. V dropped 0 bases and J dropped 8 bases, with 14 bases sitting between them. This CDR3 spans 15 amino acids. CDR1 LGHDT and CDR2 YNNKEL come from the germline V gene (reference sequence). A second PCR of about 7 to 11 cycles used a sample-barcoded 5' primer and a J-beta primer mix. TCRdb re-called the 5' RACE reads through MiXCR, storing one row per CDR3 protein. The repertoire holds 920,000 or so distinct CDR3 sequences, with 35% to 55% as singletons. The sample taken for sequencing was blood. The receptor comes from a woman aged 60-75 years in good health. The V gene is TRBV3-1, the J gene TRBJ2-1; D may be TRBD1 or TRBD2 (6 bases each). CDR3 nucleotides: TGTGCCAGCAGCCAAGATGCGGGGCCAGGGGATGAGCAGTTCTTC. Translation gives CASSQDAGPGDEQFF.